These 18 T cell receptor beta chains share one sample of origin, sequenced in a study of blood T cell repertoires in COVID-19. The repertoire was sequenced with immunoSEQ multiplex PCR; TCRdb's copy has only in-frame clones and lacks some. The sample lists roughly 9,200 clones, around 80% seen once, with approximately 7% in the top ten. The sequenced material came from peripheral blood. Receptors originate from a man between 65 and 85 years old with active COVID-19.

V usage is TRBV6-5 and J usage is TRBJ2-1; a possible D gene is TRBD2 (5 bases). The CDR3 is 15 residues long. V was trimmed by 5 bases and J by 4 bases, leaving 15 bases between them. Germline V gene lookup returns CDR1 MNHEY and CDR2 SVGAGI. As DNA, the CDR3 is TGTGCCAGCAGTCGAGCTAGCAAAAAATACAATGAGCAGTTCTTC. Protein product: CASSRASKKYNEQFF.

The chain employs TRBV2 and TRBJ1-1; unclear D gene. The V end was cut by 7 bases, the J end by 3 bases, with 21 bases between. Germline V gene data show CDR1 as SNHLY and CDR2 as FYNNEI. This CDR3 has 16 amino acids. CDR3 protein: CASMGRLVFRDTEAFF. The CDR3 DNA is TGTGCCAGCATGGGGAGGTTGGTGTTCCGGGACACTGAAGCTTTCTTT.

This clone appeared a single time. This sequence joins TRBV12-3 or TRBV12-4 and TRBJ2-1; 7 bases agree with TRBD1. The CDR3 consists of 13 residues. V lost 5 bases to trimming and J lost 6 bases; unmatched junction nucleotides: 4. CDR3 region: CASSRTGGNEQFF. The CDR3 DNA reads as TGTGCCAGCAGTCGGACAGGCGGCAATGAGCAGTTCTTC.

This clone was observed a single time. The chain links TRBV7-8 to TRBJ1-2, with 9 positions matching TRBD1. The CDR3 extends over 13 amino acids. Trimming removed 3 bases from V and 8 bases from J; junction bases left unmatched: 4. Looked up from germline, CDR1 is SGHVS and CDR2 is FQNEAQ. The CDR3 sequence: CASSFRQGVGYTF. The CDR3 DNA reads as TGTGCCAGCAGCTTCCGACAGGGGGTAGGCTACACCTTC.

The CDR3: CASSPPGGGIQYF. In DNA form, the CDR3 reads TGTGCCAGCTCACCACCGGGGGGTGGCATTCAGTACTTC. V gene TRBV18 combines with J gene TRBJ2-4; D may be TRBD2 (6 bases). The germline V gene has CDR1 KGHSH and CDR2 LQKENI. V shed 0 bases and J shed 9 bases, with 9 bases lying between them. The CDR3 has 13 residues.

This chain joins TRBV7-8 and TRBJ2-7; tentatively, D is TRBD2 (5 bases). The V gene's germline CDR1 is SGHVS and CDR2 FQNEAQ. V was cut by 6 bases and J by 6 bases, with 21 bases left in between. The CDR3 loop spans 15 amino acids. CDR3: CASRPTALGVGEQYF. The CDR3 region has the DNA TGTGCCAGCAGACCGACGGCCCTCGGGGTGGGCGAGCAGTACTTC.

This clone came up once. The chain carries TRBV9 and TRBJ2-1; 8 bases match TRBD2. The CDR3 loop spans 15 amino acids. V shed 3 bases, J shed 8 bases, and the junction held 10 bases outside the gene matches. Germline V CDR1 and CDR2: SGDLS, YYNGEE. The CDR3 nucleotides read TGTGCCAGCAGCGCAAGACTAGCGAGACTCCATGAGCAGTTCTTC. This translates into CASSARLARLHEQFF.

J is TRBJ1-1 and V is TRBV15, with D tentatively TRBD1 (5 bases). The germline V gene encodes CDR1 LNHNV and CDR2 YYDKDF (reference sequence). Trimming shortened V by 3 bases and J by 4 bases, and 18 bases separated the two germline ends. CDR3 length equals 16 residues. CDR3 nucleotides: TGTGCCACCAGCAGGGGAAGACAGTCAAGGGGCACTGAAGCTTTCTTT. Translating gives CATSRGRQSRGTEAFF.

The chain joins TRBV6-5 to TRBJ2-2, with TRBD2 identical over 10 bases. J gave up 7 bases and V 4 bases, and 9 bases lay outside the gene matches. The CDR3 is 16 residues long. In germline, CDR1 is MNHEY, CDR2 SVGAGI. CDR3 region: CASSLEAGGPGGELFF. DNA of the CDR3: TGTGCCAGCAGTTTGGAAGCGGGAGGGCCCGGCGGGGAGCTGTTTTTT.

V is TRBV28 and J is TRBJ2-7, with 7 positions matching TRBD2. Trimming removed 4 bases from V and 2 bases from J; junction bases left unmatched: 8. There are 15 residues in the CDR3. Germline CDR1 is MDHEN and CDR2 is SYDVKM. The CDR3 region is CASSYIRGSTYEQYF. The CDR3 coding sequence is TGTGCCAGCAGTTATATCCGCGGGAGCACCTACGAGCAGTACTTC.

CDR3 coding DNA: TGTGCCAGCAGCCCGGGGGGGAGCGAGAGGGAAAAACTGTTTTTT. Encoded protein: CASSPGGSEREKLFF. The chain employs TRBV28 and TRBJ1-4; tentative D call: TRBD1 (5 bases). CDR3 length: 15 amino acids. Trimming removed 6 bases at V and 8 bases at J, with 19 bases between. CDR1 and CDR2 from the germline V gene are MDHEN and SYDVKM.

V usage is TRBV9 and J usage is TRBJ2-7, with a possible D match to TRBD2 (7 bases). The germline V gene encodes CDR1 SGDLS and CDR2 YYNGEE. The CDR3 covers 15 residues. The V gene lost 0 bases and the J gene lost 4 bases, with 14 bases spanning the gap. Written as DNA, the CDR3 is TGTGCCAGCAGCGTAGGAAGAGCGGGACATTACGAGCAGTACTTC. Translating gives CASSVGRAGHYEQYF. The variable domain in full, completed from reference TRBV9 and TRBJ2-7, reads DSGVTQTPKHLITATGQRVTLRCSPRSGDLSVYWYQQSLDQGLQFLIQYYNGEERAKGNILERFSAQQFPDLHSELNLSSLELGDSALYFCASSVGRAGHYEQYFGPGTRLTVT.

The chain is built from TRBV7-9 and TRBJ1-4, with 8 bases fitting TRBD1. V gave up 5 bases and J gave up 5 bases; unmatched junction bases: 4. Germline assignment: CDR1 SEHNR and CDR2 FQNEAQ (reference sequence). The CDR3 is made up of 14 amino acids. CDR3 protein: CASSKDRVNEKLFF. Written as DNA, the CDR3 is TGTGCCAGCAGCAAGGACAGGGTCAATGAAAAACTGTTTTTT.

The genes are TRBV6-6 and TRBJ1-6; possible D gene TRBD1, 6 bases. Trimming removed 2 bases at V and 10 bases at J, with 9 bases between. Germline V gene lookup returns CDR1 MNHNY and CDR2 SVGAGI (reference sequence). The CDR3 spans 13 residues. DNA for the CDR3: TGTGCCAGCAGTTACCAGGGGCGGTCACCCCTCCACTTT. It yields the protein CASSYQGRSPLHF.

This rearrangement joins TRBV7-9 to TRBJ2-1; a possible D gene is TRBD1 (5 bases). Germline values: CDR1 SEHNR, CDR2 FQNEAQ (reference sequence). This CDR3 has 18 amino acids. Trimming cost V 4 bases and J 2 bases, with 21 bases left between them. The CDR3 here is CASSSTSNGAATYNEQFF. CDR3 nucleotide sequence: TGTGCCAGCAGCTCAACATCTAATGGGGCTGCGACCTACAATGAGCAGTTCTTC. Filled out from reference TRBV7-9 and TRBJ2-1, the complete variable domain reads DTGVSQNPRHKITKRGQNVTFRCDPISEHNRLYWYRQTLGQGPEFLTYFQNEAQLEKSRLLSDRFSAERPKGSFSTLEIQRTEQGDSAMYLCASSSTSNGAATYNEQFFGPGTRLTVL.

V gene TRBV3-1 (or the pseudogene TRBV3-2) combines with J gene TRBJ2-7, with D possibly being TRBD2 (6 bases). V lost 3 bases and J 6 bases, leaving 12 bases between the germline ends. The CDR3 covers 13 residues. Germline loops: CDR1 LGHDT, CDR2 YNNKEL (reference sequence). Here the CDR3 DNA reads TGTGCCAGCAGCCAGATCGGGGGTTTCGAGCAGTACTTC. Its protein product is CASSQIGGFEQYF.

V gene TRBV5-3 combines with J gene TRBJ2-3; tentative D call: TRBD1 (5 bases). TRBV5-3 is filed as an ORF, its function uncertain. This CDR3 spans 17 amino acids. V was pared by 3 bases and J by 5 bases, with 22 bases between. CDR3 coding DNA: TGTGCCAGAAGCTGCCTAGGCGGCAGGGCCTCGGGAGATACGCAGTATTTT. Protein product: CARSCLGGRASGDTQYF.

The chain links TRBV11-2 to TRBJ1-5; TRBD1 agrees at 7 bases. V lost 5 bases and J lost 7; bases outside the gene matches: 11. CDR1 and CDR2 (germline): SGHAT, FQNNGV. This CDR3 has 15 residues. The CDR3 spells CASSPQGGGGQPQHF. As DNA, the CDR3 is TGTGCCAGCAGCCCCCAAGGAGGAGGGGGCCAGCCCCAGCATTTT.